What follows is one TCR beta chain and its context. Some clones are missing from TCRdb's copy, which holds only in-frame ones; the method was immunoSEQ multiplex PCR. Of about 300,000 clones detected, about nine tenths appear once; the ten largest clones hold around 4.8%. This specimen comes from a study of blood T cell repertoires in COVID-19. At the level of the study: COVID-19 samples from acute and convalescent phases originated in the United States, Italy and Spain.

This CDR3 has 15 residues. Germline values: CDR1 SGHVS, CDR2 FQNEAQ. Losses at the gene ends were 4 bases for V and 1 base for J; bases not matched to a gene: 5. This clonotype originated in a man in his 60s who had recovered from COVID-19. Input material: PBMCs or T cells enriched from blood (not recorded which). The rearrangement uses TRBV7-8 and TRBJ2-7, with 9 bases that match TRBD2. In DNA, the CDR3 is TGTGCCAGCAGCTCGCGGGGACTAGCTTCCTACGAGCAGTACTTC. It encodes CASSSRGLASYEQYF.